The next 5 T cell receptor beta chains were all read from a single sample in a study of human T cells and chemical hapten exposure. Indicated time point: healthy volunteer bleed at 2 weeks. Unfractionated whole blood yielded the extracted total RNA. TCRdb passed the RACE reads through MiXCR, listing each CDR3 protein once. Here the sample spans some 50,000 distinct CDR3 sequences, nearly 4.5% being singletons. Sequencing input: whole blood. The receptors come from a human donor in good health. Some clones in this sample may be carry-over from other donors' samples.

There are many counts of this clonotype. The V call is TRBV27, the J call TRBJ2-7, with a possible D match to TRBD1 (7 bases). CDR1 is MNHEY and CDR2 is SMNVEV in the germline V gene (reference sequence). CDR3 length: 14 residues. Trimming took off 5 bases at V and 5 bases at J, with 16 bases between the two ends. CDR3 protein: CASSKGQRRDEQYF. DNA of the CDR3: TGTGCCAGCAGTAAGGGACAGCGGAGGGACGAGCAGTACTTC.

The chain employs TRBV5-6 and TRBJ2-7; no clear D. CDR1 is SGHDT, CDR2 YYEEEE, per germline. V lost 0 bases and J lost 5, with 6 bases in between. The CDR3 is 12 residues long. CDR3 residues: CASSLVYHEQYF. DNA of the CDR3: TGTGCCAGCAGCTTGGTTTACCACGAGCAGTACTTC.

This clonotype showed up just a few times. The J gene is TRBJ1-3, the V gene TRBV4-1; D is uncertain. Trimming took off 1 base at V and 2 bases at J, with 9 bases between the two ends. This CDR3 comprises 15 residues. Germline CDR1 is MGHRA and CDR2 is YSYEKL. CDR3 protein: CASSQVGGTGNTIYF. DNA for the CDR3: TGCGCCAGCAGCCAAGTAGGCGGAACTGGAAACACCATATATTTT.

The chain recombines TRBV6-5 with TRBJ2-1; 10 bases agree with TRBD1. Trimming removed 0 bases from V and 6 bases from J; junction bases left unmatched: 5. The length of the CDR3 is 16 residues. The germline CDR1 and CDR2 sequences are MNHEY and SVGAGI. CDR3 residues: CASSYSGQGRINEQFF. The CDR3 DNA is TGTGCCAGCAGTTACTCGGGACAGGGGAGGATCAATGAGCAGTTCTTC.

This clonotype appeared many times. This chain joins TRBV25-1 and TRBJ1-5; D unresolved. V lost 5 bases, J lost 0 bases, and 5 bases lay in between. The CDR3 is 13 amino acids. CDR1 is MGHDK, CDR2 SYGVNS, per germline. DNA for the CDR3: TGTGCCAGCAGTATGCATAGCAATCAGCCCCAGCATTTT. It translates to CASSMHSNQPQHF.